This entry lists 24 T cell receptor beta chains sequenced from one sample in a study of T cells after yellow fever vaccination. TCRdb re-derived calls from the 5' RACE reads in MiXCR, one entry per CDR3 protein. The table records tens of thousands of distinct CDR3 sequences, roughly 3.3% of them present only once. Here the sequenced sample was PBMCs, either bulk or a sorted T-cell subset (CD4+, CD8+, memory, or dextramer-sorted; not recorded which), taken 35 to 50 days after the first yellow fever vaccination. The receptors derive from a man aged 18 to 29 who received the YFV17D yellow fever vaccine.

Many counts were recorded for this clonotype. The rearrangement joins TRBV10-3 to TRBJ2-7; 9 nucleotides agree with TRBD1. The V gene end was trimmed by 2 bases and the J gene end by 6 bases; junction bases not matched to a gene: 8. The CDR3 extends over 15 amino acids. CDR1 and CDR2 from the germline V gene are ENHRY and SYGVKD. The CDR3 spells CAISENGGTGSEQYF. CDR3 DNA sequence: TGTGCCATCAGTGAGAATGGCGGGACAGGGAGCGAGCAGTACTTC.

This clonotype was detected ten times or more. The chain employs TRBV25-1 and TRBJ2-7; D is perhaps TRBD1 or TRBD2 (5 bases each). The CDR3 is 15 amino acids. V was cut by 3 bases and J by 2 bases, with 14 bases left in between. Germline CDR1 is MGHDK and CDR2 is SYGVNS. The CDR3 sequence is CASSEGPPGTYEQYF. CDR3 DNA sequence: TGTGCCAGCAGTGAGGGGCCTCCGGGGACCTACGAGCAGTACTTC.

This clonotype was counted at least ten times. V usage is TRBV18 and J usage is TRBJ1-1, with D possibly TRBD1 on 5 matching bases. Trimming pared 4 bases from V and 7 bases from J, leaving 16 bases between. Germline CDR1 reads KGHSH; CDR2 reads LQKENI. CDR3 length: 14 residues. This chain's CDR3 is CASSLETEGSEAFF. The DNA for the CDR3 is TGTGCCAGCTCACTCGAGACAGAGGGCAGTGAAGCTTTCTTT.

The table lists this clonotype with a few counts. This chain uses TRBV6-2 or TRBV6-3 with TRBJ1-1; 7 bases line up with TRBD1. Unmatched junction bases numbered 6, after V lost 6 bases and J lost 5 bases. This CDR3 contains 13 residues. The V gene's germline CDR1 is MNHEY and CDR2 SVGEGT. CDR3 coding DNA: TGTGCCAGCAGCGCAGACAGGGCGACTGAAGCTTTCTTT. Its translation is CASSADRATEAFF.

This clonotype was observed many times. The chain employs TRBV20-1 and TRBJ1-1; 8 nucleotides match TRBD1. V lost 6 bases to trimming and J lost 4 bases; unmatched junction nucleotides: 13. Germline V lookup: CDR1 DFQATT, CDR2 SNEGSKA (reference sequence). This CDR3 spans 15 amino acids. The CDR3, as DNA: TGCAGTGCGCCCCCGGGACAGGTAGATTTCACTGAAGCTTTCTTT. Translated: CSAPPGQVDFTEAFF.

This clonotype has a count of ten or more. The V and J genes are TRBV2 and TRBJ2-7; D remains unclear. The CDR3 sequence is 14 residues long. V was pared by 5 bases and J by 5 bases, with 16 bases between. Germline V lookup: CDR1 SNHLY, CDR2 FYNNEI. The CDR3 is CASSRLGPKDEQYF. The CDR3 DNA is TGTGCCAGCAGTCGGTTAGGTCCTAAGGACGAGCAGTACTTC.

This clonotype was recorded many times. This chain connects TRBV5-1 to TRBJ1-1, with 7 nucleotides matching TRBD1. In germline, CDR1 is SGHRS, CDR2 YFSETQ. This CDR3 has 14 amino acids. V lost 0 bases, J lost 6 bases, and 5 bases stayed unmatched. CDR3 nucleotide sequence: TGCGCCAGCAGCTTGGGGGACAGCAGACCTGAAGCTTTCTTT. Translating it yields CASSLGDSRPEAFF.

This clonotype was seen ten or more times. The gene calls are TRBV6-1 and TRBJ1-3; weak D call: TRBD1 (5 bases). Germline CDR1 and CDR2: MNHNS and SASEGT. The V and J ends lost 1 base and 0 bases respectively, with 16 bases between them. The CDR3 extends over 18 amino acids. Here the CDR3 reads CASSEEGVRRHSGNTIYF. The CDR3 bases are TGTGCCAGCAGTGAAGAAGGGGTCAGGCGACACTCTGGAAACACCATATATTTT.

This clonotype has a count of ten or more. The J gene is TRBJ2-5, the V gene TRBV7-8; 8 bases agree with TRBD1. V lost 3 bases to trimming and J lost 1 base; unmatched junction nucleotides: 7. The germline gives CDR1 SGHVS, CDR2 FQNEAQ. The CDR3 runs 16 residues. CDR3 in amino acids: CASSLKRTGTQETQYF. The DNA for the CDR3 is TGTGCCAGCAGCTTGAAAAGGACAGGGACCCAAGAGACCCAGTACTTC.

At least ten counts were recorded for this clonotype. The rearrangement links TRBV7-2 to TRBJ1-5; no definite D call. The V end was cut by 5 bases, the J end by 6 bases, with 14 bases between. The CDR3 has 14 residues. CDR1 is SGHTA and CDR2 is FQGNSA in the germline V gene. The CDR3: CASSPTRDAQPQHF. CDR3 sequence (DNA): TGTGCCAGCAGCCCGACACGGGATGCTCAGCCCCAGCATTTT.

This clonotype appeared many times. The chain uses TRBV6-1 and TRBJ1-2; D is ambiguous. The length of the CDR3 is 13 residues. In germline, CDR1 is MNHNS, CDR2 SASEGT. The V end was cut by 8 bases, the J end by 10 bases, with 20 bases between. CDR3 loop: CASVYGSPPLYTF. CDR3 nucleotides: TGTGCCAGCGTGTACGGTTCCCCCCCCCTCTACACCTTC.

In its sample, this clonotype was seen many times. The genes are TRBV10-3 and TRBJ2-2; TRBD2 matches at 8 bases. Per germline, CDR1 ENHRY and CDR2 SYGVKD. This CDR3 region has 15 residues. V lost 6 bases, J lost 7 bases, and 10 bases stayed unmatched. The CDR3, as DNA: TGTGCCATCAGCGAAACTAGCGGTGATGGCGGGGAGCTGTTTTTT. Amino acid sequence: CAISETSGDGGELFF.

At least ten counts were recorded for this clonotype. This CDR3 reads CASSLTASNQPQHF. As DNA, the CDR3 is TGTGCCAGCAGCCTGACAGCGAGCAATCAGCCCCAGCATTTT. This chain uses TRBV12-3 or TRBV12-4 with TRBJ1-5; possibly TRBD1 for D (5 bases). The CDR3 is 14 residues long. The V and J ends lost 6 bases and 1 base respectively, with 10 bases between them.

This clonotype was counted many times. This chain links TRBV7-8 with TRBJ1-2; D is unclear. The V gene's germline CDR1 is SGHVS and CDR2 FQNEAQ. The CDR3 is 12 residues long. Trimming removed 3 bases at V and 1 base at J, with 3 bases between. The CDR3 spells CASSFNNYGYTF. The CDR3 DNA follows: TGTGCCAGCAGCTTTAATAACTATGGCTACACCTTC.

This clonotype was detected ten times or more. The chain is built from TRBV7-8 and TRBJ1-5; 9 bases map to TRBD1. The trim removed 5 bases at V and 5 bases at J, leaving 7 bases unmatched. Germline assignment: CDR1 SGHVS and CDR2 FQNEAQ. CDR3 length: 15 amino acids. This chain's CDR3 is CASSPKRTGDQPQHF. Here the CDR3 DNA reads TGTGCCAGCAGCCCTAAACGGACAGGGGATCAGCCCCAGCATTTT.

Ten or more counts support this clonotype. V and J are TRBV2 and TRBJ1-1; D gene ambiguous. Germline assignment: CDR1 SNHLY and CDR2 FYNNEI. This CDR3 is 16 amino acids long. The germline V and J ends were trimmed by 6 bases and 2 bases, with 19 bases remaining between them. This CDR3 reads CASRGGVLAYNTEAFF. DNA of the CDR3: TGTGCCAGCAGGGGTGGGGTCTTGGCGTATAACACTGAAGCTTTCTTT.

This clonotype appeared many times. V is TRBV12-3 or TRBV12-4 and J is TRBJ1-2, with D perhaps TRBD1 (6 bases). The CDR3 is made up of 14 amino acids. The V end lost 6 bases, the J end lost 4 bases, and 15 bases lay between the germline ends. CDR3 coding DNA: TGTGCCAGCAGCCAGGGGATTGGCGGCTATGGCTACACCTTC. Encoded protein: CASSQGIGGYGYTF.

The chain uses TRBV9 and TRBJ1-2; D unresolved. Germline loops: CDR1 SGDLS, CDR2 YYNGEE. V dropped 5 bases and J dropped 2 bases, with 16 bases sitting between them. This CDR3 comprises 15 residues. The CDR3 reads CASSTPGPTNYGYTF. The CDR3 DNA sequence: TGTGCCAGCAGTACGCCCGGCCCGACAAACTATGGCTACACCTTC.

This clonotype was recorded at least ten times. The chain joins TRBV14 to TRBJ1-1, with a possible D match to TRBD1 (5 bases). In germline, CDR1 is SGHDN, CDR2 FVKESK. There are 13 residues in the CDR3. V lost 1 base to trimming and J lost 10 bases, with 13 bases between them. The CDR3 DNA reads as TGTGCCAGCAGCCAAGCATCAGGGCTAGCAGCTTTCTTT. This codes for CASSQASGLAAFF.

Turning to this clonotype: A clone one base away is much larger, so this may be a read error. This sequence joins TRBV5-1 and TRBJ1-2; 7 bases line up with TRBD1. V lost 3 bases and J lost 3; bases outside the gene matches: 14. This CDR3 comprises 17 residues. Germline V gives CDR1 SGHRS, CDR2 YFSETQ. CDR3 nucleotide sequence: TGCGCCAGCAGCTGTTTCCCCCCGGGACAGTGCGACTATGGCTACACCTTC. This codes for CASSCFPPGQCDYGYTF.

This clonotype has ten or more counts. The chain couples TRBV12-3 or TRBV12-4 to TRBJ1-2; D call uncertain. Trimming removed 5 bases at V and 5 bases at J, with 15 bases between. This CDR3 has 14 amino acids. The CDR3, as DNA: TGTGCCAGCAGTCCCCCTCACGTCTGGTATGGCTACACCTTC. It yields the protein CASSPPHVWYGYTF.

The J gene is TRBJ2-1, the V gene TRBV4-2; D is uncertain. Germline V lookup: CDR1 LGHNA, CDR2 YNFKEQ. The V gene lost 4 bases and the J gene lost 0 bases, with 13 bases spanning the gap. The CDR3 is 16 amino acids. The CDR3 region is CASSPQLISSYNEQFF. DNA of the CDR3: TGTGCCAGCAGCCCCCAGCTGATTAGCTCCTACAATGAGCAGTTCTTC.

At least ten counts were recorded for this clonotype. The V and J genes are TRBV7-9 and TRBJ2-7, with unresolved D. CDR1 and CDR2 (germline): SEHNR, FQNEAQ (reference sequence). The CDR3 runs to 13 residues. The V gene lost 5 bases and the J gene lost 3 bases, with 11 bases spanning the gap. The CDR3 protein is CASSQTGSYEQYV. The DNA for the CDR3 is TGTGCCAGCAGCCAAACTGGTAGCTACGAGCAGTACGTC.

A note on this clonotype: Mismatch with germline at one junction end may stem from a read error. The chain is built from TRBV9 and TRBJ2-5, with 8 bases that match TRBD1. Germline CDR1 and CDR2: SGDLS and YYNGEE. This CDR3 has 16 amino acids. The CDR3 reads CAISVSPRDRRETQYF. CDR3 DNA: TGTGCCATCAGCGTCTCCCCCCGGGACAGGCGTGAGACCCAGTACTTC.